Listed below are T cell receptor beta chains from one sample, sequenced in a study of T cell repertoires in Merkel cell carcinoma. The repertoire was sequenced with immunoSEQ multiplex PCR; TCRdb's copy has only in-frame clones and lacks some. The sample yields roughly 14,000 clones, roughly 72% seen once. Material: tumor tissue. The receptors derive from an adult with Merkel cell carcinoma. CDR3s include the opening cysteine and the closing phenylalanine or tryptophan. D genes are given only for firm matches.

J gene: TRBJ1-1
D gene: NA
V gene: TRBV2
CDR3 protein: CASIRVLNTEAFF

J gene: TRBJ1-5
D gene: NA
V gene: TRBV19
CDR3 protein: CASSMSNQPQHF

J gene: TRBJ1-2
D gene: NA
V gene: TRBV7-2
CDR3 protein: CASSSDTQGTGYTF

J gene: TRBJ1-4
D gene: NA
V gene: TRBV6-5
CDR3 protein: CASSPPLGKSEKLFF

J gene: TRBJ1-1
D gene: NA
V gene: TRBV5-1
CDR3 protein: CASSLSPGQWLEAFF

J gene: TRBJ2-2
D gene: TRBD2
V gene: TRBV15
CDR3 protein: CATSRSGLAGGIGELFF

J gene: TRBJ2-3
D gene: NA
V gene: TRBV10-3
CDR3 protein: CAISEPKRATQYF

J gene: TRBJ1-1
D gene: NA
V gene: TRBV20-1
CDR3 protein: CSATGNTEAFF

J gene: TRBJ2-3
D gene: TRBD2
V gene: TRBV7-9
CDR3 protein: CASSLGEGTRTDTQYF

J gene: TRBJ2-2
D gene: TRBD2
V gene: TRBV10-3
CDR3 protein: CATGTQLAGVITGELFF

J gene: TRBJ1-4
D gene: TRBD1
V gene: TRBV4-2
CDR3 protein: CASSLRGWDRSSTNEKLFF

J gene: TRBJ2-2
D gene: TRBD1
V gene: TRBV7-7
CDR3 protein: CASSLETGTSTGELFF

J gene: TRBJ2-2
D gene: TRBD2
V gene: TRBV7-2
CDR3 protein: CASSSSGGSTGELFF

J gene: TRBJ1-1
D gene: NA
V gene: TRBV6-5
CDR3 protein: CASSYSEQNTEAFF

J gene: TRBJ1-1
D gene: NA
V gene: TRBV11-3
CDR3 protein: CASSLVQGRRVTEAFF

J gene: TRBJ1-5
D gene: NA
V gene: TRBV28
CDR3 protein: CASSLNQPQHF

J gene: TRBJ2-3
D gene: TRBD2
V gene: TRBV19
CDR3 protein: CASSDPGLAGTDTQYF